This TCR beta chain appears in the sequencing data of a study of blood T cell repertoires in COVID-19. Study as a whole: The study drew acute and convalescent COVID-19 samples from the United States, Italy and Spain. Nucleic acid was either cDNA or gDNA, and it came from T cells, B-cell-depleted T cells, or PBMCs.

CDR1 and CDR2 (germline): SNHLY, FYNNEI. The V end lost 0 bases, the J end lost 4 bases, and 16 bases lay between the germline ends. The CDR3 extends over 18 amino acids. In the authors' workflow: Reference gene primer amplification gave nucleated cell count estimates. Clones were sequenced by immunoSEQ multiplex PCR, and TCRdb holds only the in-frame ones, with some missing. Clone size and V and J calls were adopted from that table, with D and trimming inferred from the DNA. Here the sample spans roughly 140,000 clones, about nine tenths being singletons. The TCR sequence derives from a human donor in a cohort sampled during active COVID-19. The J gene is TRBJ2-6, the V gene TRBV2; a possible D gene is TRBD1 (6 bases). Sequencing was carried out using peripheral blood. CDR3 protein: CASSEAPGQKAGANVLTF. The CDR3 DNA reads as TGTGCCAGCAGTGAAGCGCCCGGACAGAAGGCAGGGGCCAACGTCCTGACTTTC.